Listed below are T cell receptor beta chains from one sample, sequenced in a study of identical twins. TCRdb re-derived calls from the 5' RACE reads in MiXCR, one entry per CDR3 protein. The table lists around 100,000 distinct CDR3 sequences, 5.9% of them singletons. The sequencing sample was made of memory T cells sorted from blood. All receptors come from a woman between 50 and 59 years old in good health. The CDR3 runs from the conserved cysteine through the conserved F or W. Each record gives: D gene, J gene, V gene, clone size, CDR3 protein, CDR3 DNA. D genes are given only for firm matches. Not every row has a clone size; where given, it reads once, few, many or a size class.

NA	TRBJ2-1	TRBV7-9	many	CASSPRAYNNEQFF	TGTGCCAGCAGCCCTCGAGCATACAACAATGAGCAGTTCTTC
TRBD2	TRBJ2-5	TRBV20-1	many	CSGWLAGEETQYF	TGCAGTGGGTGGCTAGCGGGAGAGGAGACCCAGTACTTC
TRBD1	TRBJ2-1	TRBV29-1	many	CSVDTPGTDNEQFF	TGCAGCGTTGATACGCCCGGGACAGACAATGAGCAGTTCTTC
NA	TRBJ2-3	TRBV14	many	CASSQDNGITQYF	TGTGCCAGCAGCCAAGATAACGGGATTACGCAGTATTTT
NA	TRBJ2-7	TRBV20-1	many	CSARGLDWYEQYF	TGCAGTGCTAGGGGCCTGGATTGGTACGAGCAGTACTTC
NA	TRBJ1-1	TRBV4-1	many	CASSQRLGGHTEAFF	TGCGCCAGCAGCCAACGTTTGGGGGGACACACTGAAGCTTTCTTT
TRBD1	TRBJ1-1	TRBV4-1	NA	CASSYKVGQGEGAFF	TGCGCCAGCAGCTACAAAGTGGGACAGGGGGAGGGAGCTTTCTTT
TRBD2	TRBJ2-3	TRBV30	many	CAWTSGTNTDTQYF	TGTGCCTGGACTAGCGGGACGAACACAGATACGCAGTATTTT
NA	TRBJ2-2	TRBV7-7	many	CASSSPSGVFAGELFF	TGTGCCAGCAGCTCCCCCTCGGGAGTATTTGCCGGGGAGCTGTTTTTT
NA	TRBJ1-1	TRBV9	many	CASSEGLVGPKNTEAFF	TGTGCCAGCAGCGAGGGCCTCGTAGGTCCTAAGAACACTGAAGCTTTCTTT
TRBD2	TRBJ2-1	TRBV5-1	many	CASSISGLAGGRNEQFF	TGCGCCAGCAGCATCAGTGGACTAGCGGGAGGACGCAATGAGCAGTTCTTC
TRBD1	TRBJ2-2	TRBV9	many	CASSVGTEGTGELFF	TGTGCCAGCAGCGTCGGGACAGAGGGCACCGGGGAGCTGTTTTTT
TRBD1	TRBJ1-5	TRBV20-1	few	CSAYSPGQGARTNSNQPQHF	TGCAGTGCTTACTCCCCAGGACAGGGGGCGCGTACTAATAGCAATCAGCCCCAGCATTTT
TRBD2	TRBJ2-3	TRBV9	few	CASSVERGLGVTDTQYF	TGTGCCAGCAGCGTAGAGCGGGGGCTCGGGGTCACAGATACGCAGTATTTT
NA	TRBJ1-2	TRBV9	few	CASSPYGRDYGYTF	TGTGCCAGCAGCCCCTACGGCAGGGACTATGGCTACACCTTC
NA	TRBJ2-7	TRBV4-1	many	CASSPHTTNSYEQYF	TGCGCCAGCAGCCCCCACACCACCAACTCCTACGAGCAGTACTTC
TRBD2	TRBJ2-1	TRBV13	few	CASSLELAGINEQFF	TGTGCCAGCAGCTTAGAACTAGCGGGAATCAATGAGCAGTTCTTC
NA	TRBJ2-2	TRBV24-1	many	CATTGTANTGELFF	TGTGCCACTACAGGGACCGCGAACACCGGGGAGCTGTTTTTT
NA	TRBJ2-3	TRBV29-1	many	CSVDSKQQAARTDTQYF	TGCAGCGTTGATTCCAAGCAACAGGCGGCCCGCACAGATACGCAGTATTTT
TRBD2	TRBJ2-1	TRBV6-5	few	CASTTGLAGYNEQFF	TGTGCCAGCACTACGGGACTAGCGGGTTACAATGAGCAGTTCTTC
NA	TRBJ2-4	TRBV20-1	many	CSALPHLASNIQYF	TGCAGTGCTCTACCCCACCTTGCATCAAACATTCAGTACTTC
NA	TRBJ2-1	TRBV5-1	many	CASSRNPGNEQFF	TGCGCCAGCAGCCGGAACCCGGGAAATGAGCAGTTCTTC
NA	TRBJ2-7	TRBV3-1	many	CASSQTWEQYF	TGTGCCAGCAGCCAAACGTGGGAGCAGTACTTC
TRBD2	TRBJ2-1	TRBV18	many	CASSPFRTSGSSDEQFF	TGTGCCAGCTCACCCTTCAGGACTAGCGGGAGTTCTGATGAGCAGTTCTTC
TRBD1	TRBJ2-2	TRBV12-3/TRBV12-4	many	CASSPRDRNTGELFF	TGTGCCAGCAGTCCCCGGGACAGAAACACCGGGGAGCTGTTTTTT
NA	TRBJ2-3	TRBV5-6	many	CASRGTESTDTQYF	TGTGCCAGCAGAGGGACGGAGAGCACAGATACGCAGTATTTT
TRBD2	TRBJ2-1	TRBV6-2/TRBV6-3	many	CASSYSAGGPYNEQFF	TGTGCCAGCAGTTACTCAGCGGGAGGGCCCTACAATGAGCAGTTCTTC
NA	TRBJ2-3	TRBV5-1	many	CASSWRPGTDTQYF	TGCGCCAGCAGCTGGAGACCCGGCACAGATACGCAGTATTTT
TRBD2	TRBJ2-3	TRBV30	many	CASRDYTDTQYF	TGTGCCTCCCGGGACTACACAGATACGCAGTATTTT
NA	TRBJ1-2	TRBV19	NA	CASRVRANYGYTF	TGTGCCAGTAGAGTCAGAGCTAACTATGGCTACACCTTC
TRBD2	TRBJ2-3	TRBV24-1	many	CATARSSGRVQTDTQYF	TGTGCCACCGCCCGGAGTAGCGGGAGGGTTCAGACAGATACGCAGTATTTT
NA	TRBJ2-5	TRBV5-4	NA	CASSLALPGPGGETQYF	TGTGCCAGCAGCTTGGCCCTCCCGGGCCCCGGTGGGGAGACCCAGTACTTC
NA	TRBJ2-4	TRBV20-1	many	CSARMVREFIAKNIQYF	TGCAGTGCTAGAATGGTTAGGGAGTTCATAGCCAAAAACATTCAGTACTTC
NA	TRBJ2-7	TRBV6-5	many	CASSPTAYEQYF	TGTGCCAGCAGCCCAACAGCTTACGAGCAGTACTTC
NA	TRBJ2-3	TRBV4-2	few	CASSQDPGDTQYF	TGTGCCAGCAGCCAGGACCCAGGGGATACGCAGTATTTT
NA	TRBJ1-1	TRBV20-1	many	CSATSVTSIEAFF	TGCAGTGCCACAAGCGTAACGTCCATTGAAGCTTTCTTT
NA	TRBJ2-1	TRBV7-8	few	CASSLASVAGNEQFF	TGTGCCAGCAGCTTAGCGTCGGTAGCTGGGAATGAGCAGTTCTTC
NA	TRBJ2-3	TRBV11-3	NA	CASSSPPGGSTDTQYF	TGTGCCAGCAGCTCACCCCCGGGCGGGAGCACAGATACGCAGTATTTT
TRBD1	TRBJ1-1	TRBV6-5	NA	CASSYQRTGGAEGAFF	TGTGCCAGCAGTTACCAAAGGACAGGGGGCGCGGAGGGAGCTTTCTTT
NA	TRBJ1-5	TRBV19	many	CASSIGDTANQPQHF	TGTGCCAGTAGTATAGGGGACACAGCTAATCAGCCCCAGCATTTT
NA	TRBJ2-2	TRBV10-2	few	CASSGSGANTGELFF	TGCGCCAGCAGTGGTAGCGGAGCGAACACCGGGGAGCTGTTTTTT
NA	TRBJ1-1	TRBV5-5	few	CASSSRDANTEAFF	TGTGCCAGCAGCTCACGGGACGCCAACACTGAAGCTTTCTTT
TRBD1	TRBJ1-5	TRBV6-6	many	CASRDRGNQPQHF	TGTGCCAGCAGGGACAGGGGGAATCAGCCCCAGCATTTT